The entry below describes one TCR beta chain. Researchers report immunoSEQ v3.0 was run at survey level. Libraries were prepared by immunoSEQ multiplex PCR; TCRdb keeps only in-frame clonotypes and omits some of them. The table records around 30,000 clones, approximately 93% of them present only once. Trimming took off 10 bases at V and 6 bases at J, with 22 bases between the two ends. Germline-derived CDR1 and CDR2 are LNHDA and SQIVND (reference sequence). This CDR3 comprises 15 residues. The data stem from a study of long-term antiretroviral therapy in people with HIV. The input for sequencing was unsorted PBMCs, taken less than 6.8 years after starting antiretroviral therapy. This receptor was taken from a woman in her forties with HIV. V usage is TRBV19 and J usage is TRBJ1-5; D perhaps matches TRBD1 (6 bases). The CDR3 region has the DNA TGTGCCACCACCTGGGCCACAGGGATCCTTCAGCCCCAGCATTTT. Its translation is CATTWATGILQPQHF.